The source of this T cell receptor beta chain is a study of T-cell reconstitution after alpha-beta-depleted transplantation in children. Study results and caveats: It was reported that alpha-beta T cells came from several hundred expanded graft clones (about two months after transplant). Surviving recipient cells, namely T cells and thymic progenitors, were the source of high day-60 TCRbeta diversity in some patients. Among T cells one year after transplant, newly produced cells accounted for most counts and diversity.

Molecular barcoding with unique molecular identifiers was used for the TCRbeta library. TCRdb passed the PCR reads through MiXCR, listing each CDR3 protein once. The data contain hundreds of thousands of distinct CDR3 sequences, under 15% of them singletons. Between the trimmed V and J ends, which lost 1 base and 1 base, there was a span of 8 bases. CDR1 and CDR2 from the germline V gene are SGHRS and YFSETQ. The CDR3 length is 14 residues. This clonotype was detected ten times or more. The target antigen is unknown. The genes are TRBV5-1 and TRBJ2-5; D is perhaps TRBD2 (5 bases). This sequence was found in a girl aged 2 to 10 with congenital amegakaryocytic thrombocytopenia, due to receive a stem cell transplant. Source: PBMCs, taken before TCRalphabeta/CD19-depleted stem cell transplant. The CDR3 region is CASSLRGRQETQYF. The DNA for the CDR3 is TGCGCCAGCAGCTTGCGGGGTCGCCAAGAGACCCAGTACTTC.